The entry below gives a single TCR beta chain sequence along with its context. Its antigen is undetermined. Produced via immunoSEQ multiplex PCR; TCRdb's table is partial and in-frame only. The sample has more than 85,000 clones; about nine tenths are singletons. This entry is derived from a study of T cell responses to AZD1222 COVID-19 vaccine. Study context: Both about-4-week and about-12-week second-dose recipients were combined. Study-wide points: Repertoires were obtained only post-peak T cell response. Only five to seven AZD1222 recipients were seropositive at baseline. Spike was spanned by vaccine-associated CD4 TCRs, which were dominant at 160-218 and 743-854.

CDR3 length: 15 residues. Trimming cost V 3 bases and J 8 bases, with 19 bases left between them. Germline V gene lookup returns CDR1 SNHLY and CDR2 FYNNEI. The starting material was peripheral blood, obtained on day 0 of AZD1222 vaccination. The receptor was derived from an adult in good health. The rearrangement joins TRBV2 to TRBJ1-2, with TRBD1 as a possible D gene (6 bases). The CDR3 is CASSDPDHRASGYTF. In DNA, the CDR3 is TGTGCCAGCAGTGATCCCGACCACAGGGCTTCGGGCTACACCTTC.